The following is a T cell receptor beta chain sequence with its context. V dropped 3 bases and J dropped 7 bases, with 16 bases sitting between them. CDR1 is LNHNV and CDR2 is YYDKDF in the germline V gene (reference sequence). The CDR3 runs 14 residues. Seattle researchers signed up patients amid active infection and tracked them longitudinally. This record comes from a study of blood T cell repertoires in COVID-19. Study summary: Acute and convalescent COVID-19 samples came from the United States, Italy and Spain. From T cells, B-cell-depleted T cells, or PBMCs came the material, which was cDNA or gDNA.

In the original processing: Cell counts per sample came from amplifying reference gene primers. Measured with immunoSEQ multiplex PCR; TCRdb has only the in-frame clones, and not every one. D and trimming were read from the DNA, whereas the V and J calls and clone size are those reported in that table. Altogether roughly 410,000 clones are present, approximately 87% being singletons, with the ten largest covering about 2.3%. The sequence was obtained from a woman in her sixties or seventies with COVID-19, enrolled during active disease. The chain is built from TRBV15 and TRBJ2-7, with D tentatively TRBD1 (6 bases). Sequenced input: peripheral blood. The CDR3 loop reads CATSRDIVQGEQYF. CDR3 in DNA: TGTGCCACCAGCAGGGATATAGTACAGGGAGAGCAGTACTTC.